One and the same sample provided the 21 T cell receptor beta chains below, sequenced in a study of shared clonotypes between healthy human individuals. Assay used: immunoSEQ multiplex PCR; TCRdb lists only in-frame clones, some missing. The table records millions of clones, roughly 95% of them present only once. It was CD45RO-negative cells, positively selected for CCR7, that made up naive CD8 cells, with terminally differentiated effector memory CD45RA+ cells excluded. The specimen was naive CD8+ T cells sorted from blood. These receptors all come from a man between 18 and 29 years old in good health.

With regard to this clone: A much larger clone differs by one base, so this may be a read error. The DNA for the CDR3 is TGTGCCAGCAGCTGGGGGGAGACCCAGTACTTC. Translating gives CASSWGETQYF. The chain has TRBV11-1 and TRBJ2-5; TRBD1 or TRBD2 may be the D gene (5 bases each). CDR1 SGHAT and CDR2 FQDESV come from the germline V gene (reference sequence). The CDR3 has 11 amino acids. Trimming removed 4 bases from V and 5 bases from J, with 5 bases in between.

V is TRBV28 and J is TRBJ2-6; a weak D match, TRBD1 (7 bases). The V and J ends lost 8 bases and 2 bases respectively, with 22 bases between them. CDR1 is MDHEN and CDR2 is SYDVKM in the germline V gene. This CDR3 spans 18 amino acids. The chain's CDR3 is CASVRGTDFLPGANVLTF. In nucleotides, the CDR3 is TGTGCCAGCGTTCGGGGGACAGACTTTCTCCCTGGGGCCAACGTCCTGACTTTC.

The CDR3 region has the DNA TGTGCCAGCAGTTTATTAGCGTTGGGTTACAATGAGCAGTTCTTC. Protein product: CASSLLALGYNEQFF. This chain joins TRBV27 and TRBJ2-1, with TRBD2 as a possible D gene (5 bases). The V end lost 1 base, the J end lost 4 bases, and 11 bases lay between the germline ends. The CDR3 contains 15 residues. Germline assignment: CDR1 MNHEY and CDR2 SMNVEV (reference sequence).

J is TRBJ1-5 and V is TRBV19; D might be TRBD1 (6 bases). CDR3 length: 15 amino acids. Trimming removed 5 bases from V and 5 bases from J, with 16 bases in between. Germline assignment: CDR1 LNHDA and CDR2 SQIVND (reference sequence). The CDR3 DNA sequence: TGTGCCAGTAGTGGGCAATCGACAGGCTATCAGCCCCAGCATTTT. Amino acids: CASSGQSTGYQPQHF. Looking up the rest from reference TRBV19 and TRBJ1-5 gives the full variable domain: DGGITQSPKYLFRKEGQNVTLSCEQNLNHDAMYWYRQDPGQGLRLIYYSQIVNDFQKGDIAEGYSVSREKKESFPLTVTSAQKNPTAFYLCASSGQSTGYQPQHFGDGTRLSIL.

This clone was detected a few times. The CDR3 sequence: CATSSDQGPQHF. Here the CDR3 DNA reads TGTGCCACCAGCAGTGACCAGGGTCCCCAGCATTTT. The chain links TRBV15 to TRBJ1-5; TRBD1 is a possible D gene (5 bases). The CDR3 runs to 12 residues. Germline V gene data show CDR1 as LNHNV and CDR2 as YYDKDF (reference sequence). V shed 3 bases and J shed 10 bases, with 10 bases lying between them.

The chain has TRBV25-1 and TRBJ1-1; no definite D call. This CDR3 has 18 residues. V was cut by 5 bases and J by 3 bases, with 25 bases left in between. In germline, CDR1 is MGHDK, CDR2 SYGVNS. CDR3 nucleotide sequence: TGTGCCAGCAGTCCCCCCGACACCAATCCTTATCTGGACACTGAAGCTTTCTTT. Protein sequence: CASSPPDTNPYLDTEAFF.

The chain joins TRBV29-1 to TRBJ2-3; 7 nucleotides line up with TRBD1. Germline V lookup: CDR1 SQVTM, CDR2 ANQGSEA. J was trimmed by 0 bases and V by 0 bases; bases with no gene match: 3. The CDR3 runs to 15 residues. The CDR3 DNA reads as TGCAGCGTTGAAGATAGGGGGCTGAGCACAGATACGCAGTATTTT. This codes for CSVEDRGLSTDTQYF.

CDR3 amino acids: CSVEDQLASPQETQYF. CDR3 nucleotide sequence: TGCAGCGTTGAAGATCAACTAGCTTCCCCTCAAGAGACCCAGTACTTC. The rearrangement joins TRBV29-1 to TRBJ2-5; maybe TRBD2 (6 bases). V shed 0 bases and J shed 2 bases, with 16 bases lying between them. Germline values: CDR1 SQVTM, CDR2 ANQGSEA. The CDR3 is made up of 16 amino acids.

This rearrangement joins TRBV6-1 to TRBJ2-7; 11 bases line up with TRBD1. Trimming cost V 5 bases and J 1 base; bases outside gene matches: 4. CDR3 length: 15 residues. Looked up from germline, CDR1 is MNHNS and CDR2 is SASEGT. This CDR3 reads CASSIGQGASYEQYF. CDR3 nucleotide sequence: TGTGCCAGCAGTATTGGACAGGGGGCTTCCTACGAGCAGTACTTC.

The V gene is TRBV27, the J gene TRBJ1-5; no clear D gene. In germline, CDR1 is MNHEY, CDR2 SMNVEV (reference sequence). This CDR3 contains 15 residues. Trimming removed 1 base at V and 0 bases at J, with 7 bases between. The CDR3 reads CASSLFGDSNQPQHF. CDR3 in DNA: TGTGCCAGCAGTTTATTTGGGGATAGCAATCAGCCCCAGCATTTT.

V and J are TRBV29-1 and TRBJ1-2; TRBD1 might be the D (6 bases). The V end lost 2 bases, the J end lost 0 bases, and 10 bases lay between the germline ends. The CDR3 is made up of 14 amino acids. From germline, CDR1 is SQVTM and CDR2 ANQGSEA. CDR3 region: CSVEQGPPNYGYTF. Here the CDR3 DNA reads TGCAGCGTTGAACAGGGGCCTCCTAACTATGGCTACACCTTC.

The V call is TRBV21-1, the J call TRBJ1-3. TRBV21-1 is listed as a pseudogene. This CDR3 region has 17 residues. CDR3 residues: CASGGRHRQNSGNTIYF. The DNA of the CDR3 is TGTGCCAGCGGGGGGCGACACCGCCAAAACTCTGGAAACACCATATATTTT.

J is TRBJ2-3 and V is TRBV10-3; D gene uncertain. The V gene lost 1 base and the J gene lost 2 bases, with 13 bases spanning the gap. The CDR3 is 16 amino acids. CDR1 and CDR2 from the germline V gene are ENHRY and SYGVKD. For the CDR3, the DNA is TGTGCCATCAGTGAGTTTGACTCAGCCCCCACAGATACGCAGTATTTT. It specifies CAISEFDSAPTDTQYF.

V is TRBV6-5 and J is TRBJ2-1; TRBD1 matches 7 bases. This CDR3 has 15 amino acids. CDR1 is MNHEY, CDR2 SVGAGI, per germline. The junction had 10 bases not matched to a gene; V was cut back by 6 bases and J by 5 bases. The CDR3 spells CASRSDREFDNEQFF. The CDR3 DNA follows: TGTGCCAGCAGATCCGACAGGGAGTTCGACAATGAGCAGTTCTTC.

The chain recombines TRBV4-1 with TRBJ1-3; D gene uncertain. The CDR3 has 15 residues. Between the trimmed V and J ends, which lost 0 bases and 1 base, there was a span of 7 bases. CDR1 is MGHRA and CDR2 is YSYEKL in the germline V gene. This CDR3 is CASSQDKRSGNTIYF. Written as DNA, the CDR3 is TGCGCCAGCAGCCAAGATAAGAGATCTGGAAACACCATATATTTT.

The chain's CDR3 is CASSFLGGDTDTQYF. DNA for the CDR3: TGTGCCAGCAGCTTTCTCGGGGGGGACACAGATACGCAGTATTTT. The chain carries TRBV7-9 and TRBJ2-3; 8 bases map to TRBD2. V lost 3 bases and J lost 2; bases outside the gene matches: 4. Germline CDR1 SEHNR, CDR2 FQNEAQ (reference sequence). The CDR3 extends over 15 amino acids.

The chain employs TRBV7-9 and TRBJ2-3; maybe TRBD2 (6 bases). Trimming left V 4 bases short and J 0 bases short, with 11 bases between. The CDR3 covers 15 residues. Germline assignment: CDR1 SEHNR and CDR2 FQNEAQ (reference sequence). CDR3 sequence reads: CASSSTRASTDTQYF. Here the CDR3 DNA reads TGTGCCAGCAGCTCGACTAGGGCTAGCACAGATACGCAGTATTTT.

The sample holds a few counts of this clone. This sequence joins TRBV2 and TRBJ1-3; 7 bases are shared with TRBD1. V was pared by 10 bases and J by 0 bases, with 0 bases of the junction left unmatched. CDR1 is SNHLY, CDR2 FYNNEI, per germline. CDR3 size: 12 residues. The CDR3: CANRGSGNTIYF. The CDR3 DNA sequence: TGTGCCAACAGGGGCTCTGGAAACACCATATATTTT.

The count of this clone is one. This sequence joins TRBV11-2 and TRBJ2-4; 8 nucleotides match TRBD1. The length of the CDR3 is 14 residues. The germline V gene encodes CDR1 SGHAT and CDR2 FQNNGV. V was clipped by 8 bases and J by 8 bases; unmatched bases: 11. In nucleotides, the CDR3 is TGTGCCAGCGGGGATGGGACAGGTGGGGACATTCAGTACTTC. Translated, it gives CASGDGTGGDIQYF.

About this clone: This CDR3 is also generated by other DNA sequences in the sample. The chain links TRBV9 to TRBJ2-5, with 11 bases matching TRBD2. The CDR3 runs to 14 residues. V trimming: 4 bases; J trimming: 3 bases; junction bases outside the gene matches: 2. Germline V gives CDR1 SGDLS, CDR2 YYNGEE. The DNA for the CDR3 is TGTGCCAGCAGCATGGGACTAGCGGAAGAGACCCAGTACTTC. Amino acids: CASSMGLAEETQYF.

This chain uses TRBV9 with TRBJ2-5, with D possibly TRBD1 on 6 matching bases. From germline, CDR1 is SGDLS and CDR2 YYNGEE. The CDR3 extends over 12 amino acids. Trimming shortened V by 4 bases and J by 5 bases, and 9 bases separated the two germline ends. The CDR3 DNA is TGTGCCAGCAGCCCAGGGGAGGAGACCCAGTACTTC. Translation gives CASSPGEETQYF.